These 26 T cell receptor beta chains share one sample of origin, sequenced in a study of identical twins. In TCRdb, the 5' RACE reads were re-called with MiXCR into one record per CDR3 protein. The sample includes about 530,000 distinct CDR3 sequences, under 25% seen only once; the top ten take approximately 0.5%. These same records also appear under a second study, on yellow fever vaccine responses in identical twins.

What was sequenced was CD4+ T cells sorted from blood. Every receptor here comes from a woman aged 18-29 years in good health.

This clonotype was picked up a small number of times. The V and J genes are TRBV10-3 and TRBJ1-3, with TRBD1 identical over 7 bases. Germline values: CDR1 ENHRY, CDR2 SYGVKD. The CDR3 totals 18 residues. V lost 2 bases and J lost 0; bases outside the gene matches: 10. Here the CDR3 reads CAISEERQGRSSGNTIYF. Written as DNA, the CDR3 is TGTGCCATCAGTGAGGAGAGACAGGGTCGGAGCTCTGGAAACACCATATATTTT.

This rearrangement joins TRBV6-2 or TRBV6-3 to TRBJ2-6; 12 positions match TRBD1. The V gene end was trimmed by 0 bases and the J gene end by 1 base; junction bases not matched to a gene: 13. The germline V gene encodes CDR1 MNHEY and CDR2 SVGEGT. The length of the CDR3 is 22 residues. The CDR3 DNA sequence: TGTGCCAGCAGTTACTCGAAGTGGTTATCGGGACAGGGGGCATCTGGGGCCAACGTCCTGACTTTC. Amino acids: CASSYSKWLSGQGASGANVLTF.

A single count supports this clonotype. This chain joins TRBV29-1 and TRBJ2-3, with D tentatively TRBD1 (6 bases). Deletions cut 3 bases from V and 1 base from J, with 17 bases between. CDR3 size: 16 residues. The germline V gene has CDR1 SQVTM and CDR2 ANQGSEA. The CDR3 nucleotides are TGCAGCGTTGAGGGGCAGGGGTATTTCGGCACAGATACGCAGTATTTT. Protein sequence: CSVEGQGYFGTDTQYF.

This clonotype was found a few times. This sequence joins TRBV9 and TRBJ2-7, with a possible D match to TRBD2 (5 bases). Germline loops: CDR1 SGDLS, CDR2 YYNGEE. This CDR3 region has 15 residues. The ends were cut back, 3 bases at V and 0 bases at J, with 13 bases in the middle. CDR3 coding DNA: TGTGCCAGCAGCGGGAGGCTAGGAAACTCCTACGAGCAGTACTTC. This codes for CASSGRLGNSYEQYF.

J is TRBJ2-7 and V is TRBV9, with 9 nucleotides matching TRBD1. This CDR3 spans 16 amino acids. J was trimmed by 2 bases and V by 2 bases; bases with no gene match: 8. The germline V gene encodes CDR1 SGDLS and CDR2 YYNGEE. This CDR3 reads CASSVGGDRAAYEQYF. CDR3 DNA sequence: TGTGCCAGCAGCGTTGGAGGGGACAGGGCCGCCTACGAGCAGTACTTC.

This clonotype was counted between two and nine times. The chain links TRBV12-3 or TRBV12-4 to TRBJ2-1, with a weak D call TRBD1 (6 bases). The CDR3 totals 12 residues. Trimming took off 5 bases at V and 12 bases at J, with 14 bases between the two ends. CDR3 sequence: CASSPRGASQFF. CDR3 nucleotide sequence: TGTGCCAGCAGTCCCAGGGGTGCTTCGCAGTTCTTC.

The DNA for the CDR3 is TGTGCCACCAGTTCGGACACCGGGGAGCTGTTTTTT. Amino acids: CATSSDTGELFF. The V call is TRBV24-1, the J call TRBJ2-2; D call uncertain. The CDR3 extends over 12 amino acids. Deletions cut 6 bases from V and 3 bases from J, with 4 bases between. CDR1 is KGHDR, CDR2 SFDVKD, per germline.

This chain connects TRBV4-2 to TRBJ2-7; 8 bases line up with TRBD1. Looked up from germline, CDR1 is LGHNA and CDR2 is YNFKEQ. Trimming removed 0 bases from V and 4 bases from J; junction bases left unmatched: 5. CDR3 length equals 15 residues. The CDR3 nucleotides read TGTGCCAGCAGCCAAGAGTCCCGGACAGGGTACGAGCAGTACTTC. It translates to CASSQESRTGYEQYF.

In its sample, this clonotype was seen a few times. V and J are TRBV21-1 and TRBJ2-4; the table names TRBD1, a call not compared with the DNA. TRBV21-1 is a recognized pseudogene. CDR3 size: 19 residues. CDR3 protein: CASRKSYRDRGRRGDIQYF. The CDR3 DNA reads TGTGCCAGCAGAAAAAGTTATAGGGACAGGGGGCGCCGAGGAGACATTCAGTACTTC.

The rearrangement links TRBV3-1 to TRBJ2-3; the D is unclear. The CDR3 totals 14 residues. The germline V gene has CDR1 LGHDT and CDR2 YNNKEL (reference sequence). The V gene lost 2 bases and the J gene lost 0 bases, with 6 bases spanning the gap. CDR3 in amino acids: CASSQYGSTDTQYF. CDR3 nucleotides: TGTGCCAGCAGCCAATACGGAAGCACAGATACGCAGTATTTT.

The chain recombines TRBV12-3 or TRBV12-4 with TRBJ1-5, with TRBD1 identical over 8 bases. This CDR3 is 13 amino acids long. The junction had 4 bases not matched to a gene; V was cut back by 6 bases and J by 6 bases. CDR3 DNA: TGTGCCAGCAGAGGACAGGGTGGTCAGCCCCAGCATTTT. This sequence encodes CASRGQGGQPQHF.

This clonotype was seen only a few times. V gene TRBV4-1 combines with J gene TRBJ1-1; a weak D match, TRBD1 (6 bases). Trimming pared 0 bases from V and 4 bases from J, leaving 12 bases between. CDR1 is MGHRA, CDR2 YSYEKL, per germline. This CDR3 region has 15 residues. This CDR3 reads CASSQDHRVSTEAFF. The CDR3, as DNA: TGCGCCAGCAGCCAAGACCACAGGGTCAGCACTGAAGCTTTCTTT.

CDR3 sequence reads: CASSPGGFYEQYF. In DNA, the CDR3 is TGTGCCAGCTCACCAGGAGGTTTCTACGAGCAGTACTTC. The genes are TRBV18 and TRBJ2-7; tentatively, D is TRBD2 (5 bases). V lost 2 bases and J lost 3, with 8 bases in between. This CDR3 spans 13 amino acids. CDR1 is KGHSH, CDR2 LQKENI, per germline.

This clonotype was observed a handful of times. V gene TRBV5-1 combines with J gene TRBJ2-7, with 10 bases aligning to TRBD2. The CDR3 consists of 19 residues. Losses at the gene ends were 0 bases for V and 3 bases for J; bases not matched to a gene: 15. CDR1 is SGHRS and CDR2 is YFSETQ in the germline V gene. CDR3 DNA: TGCGCCAGCAGCTTGGTTTCCGGGCTAGCGGGAGACCTACGCTACGAGCAGTACTTC. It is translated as CASSLVSGLAGDLRYEQYF.

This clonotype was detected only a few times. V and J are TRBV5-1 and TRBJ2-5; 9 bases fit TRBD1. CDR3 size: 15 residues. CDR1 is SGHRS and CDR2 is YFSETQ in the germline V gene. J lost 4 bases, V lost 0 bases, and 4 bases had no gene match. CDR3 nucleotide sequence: TGCGCCAGCAGCTTGGAGGGACAGGGTTCAGAGACCCAGTACTTC. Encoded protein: CASSLEGQGSETQYF. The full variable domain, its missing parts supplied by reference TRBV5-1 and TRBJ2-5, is KAGVTQTPRYLIKTRGQQVTLSCSPISGHRSVSWYQQTPGQGLQFLFEYFSETQRNKGNFPGRFSGRQFSNSRSEMNVSTLELGDSALYLCASSLEGQGSETQYFGPGTRLLVL.

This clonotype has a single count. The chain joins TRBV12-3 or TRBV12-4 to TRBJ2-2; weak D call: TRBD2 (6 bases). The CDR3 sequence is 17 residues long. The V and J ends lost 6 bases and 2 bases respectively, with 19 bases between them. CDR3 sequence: CASSSTSGLINTGELFF. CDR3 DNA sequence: TGTGCCAGCAGCTCAACCTCGGGACTTATTAACACCGGGGAGCTGTTTTTT.

For the CDR3, the DNA is TGTGCCAGCAGCGTAGAGGTTAGCGGGAGCGGCGGTGAGACCCAGTACTTC. Its translation: CASSVEVSGSGGETQYF. The V call is TRBV9, the J call TRBJ2-5; 9 nucleotides align to TRBD2. The CDR3 sequence is 17 residues long. The V segment lost 0 bases and the J segment 5 bases; nucleotides outside the gene matches: 11. The germline V gene has CDR1 SGDLS and CDR2 YYNGEE.

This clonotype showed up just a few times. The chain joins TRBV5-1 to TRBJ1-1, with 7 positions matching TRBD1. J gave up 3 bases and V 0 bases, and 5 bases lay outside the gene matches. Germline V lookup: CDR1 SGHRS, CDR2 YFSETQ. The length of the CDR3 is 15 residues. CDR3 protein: CASSLVGQRDTEAFF. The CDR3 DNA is TGCGCCAGCAGCTTGGTGGGACAGAGAGACACTGAAGCTTTCTTT.

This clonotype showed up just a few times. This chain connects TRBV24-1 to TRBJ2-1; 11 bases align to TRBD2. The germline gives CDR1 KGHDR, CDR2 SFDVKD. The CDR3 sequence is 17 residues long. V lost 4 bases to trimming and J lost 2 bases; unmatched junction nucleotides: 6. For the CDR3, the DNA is TGTGCCACCAGTGACCCTAGCGGGAGGAACCCCTACAATGAGCAGTTCTTC. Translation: CATSDPSGRNPYNEQFF.

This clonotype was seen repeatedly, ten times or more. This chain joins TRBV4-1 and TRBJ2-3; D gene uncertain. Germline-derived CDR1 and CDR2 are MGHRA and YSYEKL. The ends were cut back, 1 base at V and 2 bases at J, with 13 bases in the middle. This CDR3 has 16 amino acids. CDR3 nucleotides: TGCGCCAGCAGCCAAGTGGATATGGGCTTCACAGATACGCAGTATTTT. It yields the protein CASSQVDMGFTDTQYF.

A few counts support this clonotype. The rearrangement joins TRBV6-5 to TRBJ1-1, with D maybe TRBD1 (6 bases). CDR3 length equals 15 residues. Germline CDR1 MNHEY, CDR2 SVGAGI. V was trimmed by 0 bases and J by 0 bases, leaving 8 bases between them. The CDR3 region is CASSYSGQMNTEAFF. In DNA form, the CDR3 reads TGTGCCAGCAGTTACTCCGGACAGATGAACACTGAAGCTTTCTTT.

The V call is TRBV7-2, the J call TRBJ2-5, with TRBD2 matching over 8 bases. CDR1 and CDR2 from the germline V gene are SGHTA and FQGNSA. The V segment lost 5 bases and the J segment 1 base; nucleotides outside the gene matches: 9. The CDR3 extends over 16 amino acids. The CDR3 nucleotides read TGTGCCAGCAGCCGCTGGGCGGGGGGCGTCCAAGAGACCCAGTACTTC. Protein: CASSRWAGGVQETQYF.

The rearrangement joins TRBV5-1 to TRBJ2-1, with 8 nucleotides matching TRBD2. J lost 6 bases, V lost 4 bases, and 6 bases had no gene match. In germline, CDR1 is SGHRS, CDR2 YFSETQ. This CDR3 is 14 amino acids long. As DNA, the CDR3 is TGCGCCAGCAGCCCGGGACTAGTAACCAATGAGCAGTTCTTC. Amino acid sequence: CASSPGLVTNEQFF.

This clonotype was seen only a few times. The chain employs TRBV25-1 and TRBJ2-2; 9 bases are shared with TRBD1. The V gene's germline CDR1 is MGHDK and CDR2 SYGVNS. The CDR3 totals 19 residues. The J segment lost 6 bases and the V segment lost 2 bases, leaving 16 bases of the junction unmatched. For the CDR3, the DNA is TGTGCCAGCAGTGAAGTAGGACAGGGGACAACTTTCCGCCCCGGGGAGCTGTTTTTT. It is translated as CASSEVGQGTTFRPGELFF.

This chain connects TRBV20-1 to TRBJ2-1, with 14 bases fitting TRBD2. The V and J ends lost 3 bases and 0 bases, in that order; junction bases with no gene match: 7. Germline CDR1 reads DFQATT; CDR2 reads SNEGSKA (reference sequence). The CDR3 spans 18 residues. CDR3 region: CSASLTSGRGSSYNEQFF. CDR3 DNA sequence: TGCAGTGCTAGCCTGACTAGCGGGAGGGGGAGCTCCTACAATGAGCAGTTCTTC.

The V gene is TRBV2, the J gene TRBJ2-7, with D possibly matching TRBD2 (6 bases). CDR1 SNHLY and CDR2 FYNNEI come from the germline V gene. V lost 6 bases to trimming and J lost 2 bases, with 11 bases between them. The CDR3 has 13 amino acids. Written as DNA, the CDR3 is TGTGCCAGCAGCCGGGAGCAAACCTACGAGCAGTACTTC. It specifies CASSREQTYEQYF.